Each of the 18 T cell receptor beta chains below was sequenced from the same sample in a study of blood T cell repertoires in COVID-19. Profiled with immunoSEQ multiplex PCR; TCRdb holds only in-frame clones, not every one. The repertoire holds hundreds of thousands of clones, with nearly 90% as singletons. The sample comprised peripheral blood. Receptors originate from a woman aged 40 to 50 with COVID-19, enrolled during active disease.

This chain's CDR3 is CASSLSGDYNEQFF. CDR3 coding DNA: TGTGCCAGCAGTTTATCGGGAGATTACAATGAGCAGTTCTTC. This chain uses TRBV27 with TRBJ2-1, with TRBD2 as a possible D gene (5 bases). The CDR3 consists of 14 residues. In germline, CDR1 is MNHEY, CDR2 SMNVEV (reference sequence). Deletions cut 0 bases from V and 4 bases from J, with 7 bases between.

The chain employs TRBV27 and TRBJ1-2; D not resolved. Trimming took off 0 bases at V and 5 bases at J, with 19 bases between the two ends. Per the germline V gene, CDR1 is MNHEY and CDR2 is SMNVEV (reference sequence). CDR3 size: 17 residues. As DNA, the CDR3 is TGTGCCAGCAGTTTATCCCCCTATCCCCCAGCGGGGTATGGCTACACCTTC. Protein product: CASSLSPYPPAGYGYTF.

The chain uses TRBV3-1 (or the pseudogene TRBV3-2) and TRBJ2-7, with D possibly TRBD2 on 5 matching bases. Trimming removed 4 bases at V and 6 bases at J, with 13 bases between. Germline-derived CDR1 and CDR2 are LGHDT and YNNKEL (reference sequence). This CDR3 spans 13 amino acids. CDR3 in amino acids: CASSLSGEFEQYF. Here the CDR3 DNA reads TGTGCCAGCAGCCTGTCTGGGGAGTTCGAGCAGTACTTC.

This sequence joins TRBV18 and TRBJ2-5; D is possibly TRBD1 (6 bases). CDR1 and CDR2 (germline): KGHSH, LQKENI. Deletions cut 3 bases from V and 5 bases from J, with 13 bases between. The CDR3 has 14 residues. CDR3 sequence (DNA): TGTGCCAGCTCACCGGCAGGGGTAGGGGAGACCCAGTACTTC. Its protein product is CASSPAGVGETQYF. The full variable domain, rest sourced from reference TRBV18 and TRBJ2-5, is NAGVMQNPRHLVRRRGQEARLRCSPMKGHSHVYWYRQLPEEGLKFMVYLQKENIIDESGMPKERFSAEFPKEGPSILRIQQVVRGDSAAYFCASSPAGVGETQYFGPGTRLLVL.

CDR3 sequence reads: CASSVWTGPNTEAFF. CDR3 nucleotides: TGTGCCAGCAGTGTATGGACAGGACCGAACACTGAAGCTTTCTTT. The chain uses TRBV27 and TRBJ1-1, with TRBD1 identical over 7 bases. Germline loops: CDR1 MNHEY, CDR2 SMNVEV (reference sequence). This CDR3 has 15 amino acids. J was trimmed by 1 base and V by 5 bases; bases with no gene match: 7.

The chain carries TRBV7-2 and TRBJ1-1, with D possibly TRBD1 on 5 matching bases. The V end was cut by 1 base, the J end by 4 bases, with 10 bases between. The length of the CDR3 is 14 residues. Germline CDR1 SGHTA, CDR2 FQGNSA. The DNA of the CDR3 is TGTGCCAGCAGCTTAGACAGGACCAGCACTGAAGCTTTCTTT. Residues: CASSLDRTSTEAFF.

In nucleotides, the CDR3 is TGTGCCAGCAGCGGTGACTCGGCGACAGGCCCCTACTACGAGCAGTACTTC. It specifies CASSGDSATGPYYEQYF. V and J are TRBV9 and TRBJ2-7; tentative D call: TRBD1 (6 bases). Germline values: CDR1 SGDLS, CDR2 YYNGEE. With 3 bases removed from V and 3 bases from J, the gap between germline ends came to 22 bases. This CDR3 spans 17 amino acids.

The gene calls are TRBV5-8 and TRBJ2-7; TRBD1 aligns across 8 bases. V was clipped by 0 bases and J by 0 bases; unmatched bases: 11. Looked up from germline, CDR1 is SGHTS and CDR2 is YDEGEE. There are 18 residues in the CDR3. The CDR3 nucleotides are TGTGCCAGCAGCTTGGTCAGGGGGCTCCTATTAAGCTCCTACGAGCAGTACTTC. Amino acid sequence: CASSLVRGLLLSSYEQYF.

This chain connects TRBV7-9 to TRBJ2-7; D is perhaps TRBD1 (6 bases). Trimming took off 5 bases at V and 4 bases at J, with 9 bases between the two ends. The CDR3 is 12 residues long. The germline gives CDR1 SEHNR, CDR2 FQNEAQ (reference sequence). In DNA form, the CDR3 reads TGTGCCAGCAGCCATGGACAGTACGAGCAGTACTTC. Translation: CASSHGQYEQYF.

V is TRBV28 and J is TRBJ2-4; D unresolved. There are 13 residues in the CDR3. Germline V gene data show CDR1 as MDHEN and CDR2 as SYDVKM. V lost 7 bases and J 1 base, leaving 8 bases between the germline ends. CDR3 region: CASTPGAKNIQYF. As DNA, the CDR3 is TGTGCCAGCACCCCCGGGGCCAAAAACATTCAGTACTTC.

J is TRBJ2-7 and V is TRBV3-1 (or the pseudogene TRBV3-2); 8 bases are a match to TRBD1. Germline V gene data show CDR1 as LGHDT and CDR2 as YNNKEL (reference sequence). The length of the CDR3 is 17 residues. V shed 4 bases and J 0 bases; nucleotides not matched to a gene: 11. The CDR3 nucleotides are TGTGCCAGCAGCCGCCGACCGGACAGGGTGGGCTCCTACGAGCAGTACTTC. It translates to CASSRRPDRVGSYEQYF.

This clone was counted a single time. This chain joins TRBV28 and TRBJ1-2, with a weak D call TRBD1 (5 bases). The germline V and J ends were trimmed by 2 bases and 1 base, with 14 bases remaining between them. CDR1 MDHEN and CDR2 SYDVKM come from the germline V gene. The CDR3 loop spans 16 amino acids. Here the CDR3 reads CASSLAGVEGNYGYTF. CDR3 nucleotide sequence: TGTGCCAGCAGTTTAGCGGGGGTGGAGGGTAACTATGGCTACACCTTC.

V gene TRBV2 combines with J gene TRBJ1-1, with unresolved D. V shed 5 bases and J shed 5 bases, with 15 bases lying between them. Germline V gene sequence: CDR1 SNHLY, CDR2 FYNNEI. This CDR3 has 14 amino acids. The CDR3 region is CASSFAHLGTEAFF. CDR3 DNA: TGTGCCAGCAGTTTTGCCCATCTCGGGACTGAAGCTTTCTTT.

The chain is built from TRBV18 and TRBJ1-5; D is unresolved. This CDR3 has 16 amino acids. Trimming took off 4 bases at V and 0 bases at J, with 13 bases between the two ends. Germline values: CDR1 KGHSH, CDR2 LQKENI. DNA for the CDR3: TGTGCCAGCTCACTACGGGTGCTGGATAGCAATCAGCCCCAGCATTTT. Residues: CASSLRVLDSNQPQHF. The full variable domain, its missing parts supplied by reference TRBV18 and TRBJ1-5, is NAGVMQNPRHLVRRRGQEARLRCSPMKGHSHVYWYRQLPEEGLKFMVYLQKENIIDESGMPKERFSAEFPKEGPSILRIQQVVRGDSAAYFCASSLRVLDSNQPQHFGDGTRLSIL.

V and J are TRBV7-3 and TRBJ2-2; 10 nucleotides match TRBD2. Germline V gives CDR1 SGHTA, CDR2 FQGTGA. The CDR3 extends over 16 amino acids. Trimming removed 5 bases from V and 6 bases from J; junction bases left unmatched: 9. The CDR3 DNA reads TGTGCCAGCAGCATAGCAACCGGACTAGCGGCCGGGGAGCTGTTTTTT. This translates into CASSIATGLAAGELFF.

The rearrangement joins TRBV28 to TRBJ1-6; 8 bases map to TRBD1. CDR1 is MDHEN, CDR2 SYDVKM, per germline. V was pared by 7 bases and J by 10 bases, with 12 bases of the junction left unmatched. The CDR3 consists of 15 residues. The DNA for the CDR3 is TGTGCCAGCACCCTGAGGACAGGGCCTGGGTCACCCCTCCACTTT. This codes for CASTLRTGPGSPLHF.

The CDR3 coding sequence is TGCAGCGTTGAACCCGGGCGGGGAGGCTCCTACAATGAGCAGTTCTTC. Amino acids: CSVEPGRGGSYNEQFF. The chain carries TRBV29-1 and TRBJ2-1, with D possibly matching TRBD2 (6 bases). Trimming stripped 2 bases from V and 0 bases from J, with 14 bases between. The CDR3 loop spans 16 amino acids. Germline CDR1 and CDR2: SQVTM and ANQGSEA.

This clone was seen only once. Other DNA sequences in this sample translate to the same CDR3. This chain joins TRBV29-1 and TRBJ2-5, with D possibly being TRBD2 (5 bases). V lost 6 bases, J lost 4 bases, and 6 bases lay in between. From germline, CDR1 is SQVTM and CDR2 ANQGSEA. The CDR3 runs 10 residues. The CDR3 region is CSVGGETQYF. CDR3 bases: TGCAGCGTAGGAGGAGAGACCCAGTACTTC.